These T cell receptor beta chains were read from a single sample in a study of identical twins. TCRdb used MiXCR to reprocess the 5' RACE reads, holding one entry per CDR3 protein. This sample has 1.5 million to 2 million distinct CDR3 sequences; 25% to 35% occur once, and the top ten carry 0.25% to 0.3%. Source material: cord blood. These receptors originate from a newborn girl in good health. Each CDR3 is given with its conserved first and last residue. A D gene is named only where the DNA matches it firmly. The size of a clone is reported for some rows only, either as once, few or many, or as a class for expanded clones.

V gene	D gene	J gene	clone size	CDR3 protein	CDR3 DNA
TRBV20-1	-	TRBJ1-2	-	CSAGRLLSNYGYTF	TGCAGTGCTGGGAGGCTATTGTCCAACTATGGCTACACCTTC
TRBV2	TRBD2	TRBJ2-1	-	CASSDRTSGRPCNEQFF	TGTGCCAGCAGCGATCGGACTAGCGGGAGACCCTGCAATGAGCAGTTCTTC
TRBV5-6	-	TRBJ2-1	once	CASSLRDSLAKNIQFF	TGTGCCAGCAGCTTGCGTGACAGCCTAGCCAAAAACATTCAGTTCTTC
TRBV4-1	TRBD2	TRBJ2-1	-	CASSQPRVGRGNFYEQFF	TGCGCCAGCAGCCAACCGCGCGTGGGGCGGGGGAACTTCTACGAGCAGTTCTTC
TRBV5-1	-	TRBJ2-3	few	CASSLGSTPQFTDTQYF	TGCGCCAGCAGCTTGGGCTCTACTCCCCAATTCACAGATACGCAGTATTTT
TRBV7-8	-	TRBJ2-2	-	CASSLDSSLVLSGELFF	TGTGCCAGCAGCTTAGATTCTAGTCTCGTTCTCTCGGGGGAGCTGTTTTTT
TRBV5-1	-	TRBJ1-1	-	CASREIGGHEAFF	TGCGCCAGCAGGGAAATTGGGGGGCATGAAGCTTTCTTT
TRBV28	-	TRBJ2-4	few	CASSSRDLAKNIQYF	TGTGCCAGCAGTTCTCGGGACCTAGCCAAAAACATTCAGTACTTC
TRBV20-1	-	TRBJ1-5	few	CSATPDGSNQPQHF	TGCAGTGCGACGCCGGATGGCAGCAATCAGCCCCAGCATTTT
TRBV9	-	TRBJ2-1	few	CASGSRGPSNNEQFF	TGTGCCAGCGGGAGTCGGGGTCCTAGTAACAATGAGCAGTTCTTC
TRBV29-1	TRBD1	TRBJ1-1	few	CSVAGSQGASTEAFF	TGCAGCGTTGCGGGGTCACAGGGGGCGAGTACTGAAGCTTTCTTT
TRBV7-2	-	TRBJ1-1	-	CASSLQGQGGAFF	TGTGCCAGCAGCTTACAAGGTCAGGGTGGAGCTTTCTTT
TRBV10-3	-	TRBJ2-1	few	CAISERDSLNGGEQFF	TGTGCCATCAGTGAGCGGGACTCCCTAAATGGGGGTGAGCAGTTCTTC
TRBV12-2	-	TRBJ2-1	-	CASRLVGTAKSSYNEQFF	TGTGCAAGTCGCTTAGTAGGGACTGCCAAAAGCTCCTACAATGAGCAGTTCTTC
TRBV7-2	-	TRBJ2-7	-	CSSSLFHEQYF	TGTTCCAGCAGCTTGTTCCACGAGCAGTACTTC
TRBV29-1	-	TRBJ1-1	many	CSVRGTEAFF	TGCAGCGTTAGGGGAACTGAAGCTTTCTTT
TRBV7-2	TRBD2	TRBJ2-3	-	CASSPGLAGGRKDTQYF	TGTGCCAGCAGCCCAGGACTAGCGGGAGGACGGAAAGATACGCAGTATTTT
TRBV7-8	-	TRBJ1-2	-	CASAGHPNYGCTF	TGTGCCAGCGCGGGCCATCCAAACTATGGCTGCACCTTC
TRBV2	-	TRBJ1-5	few	CASSVGHQSNQPQHF	TGTGCCAGCAGTGTGGGACACCAGAGCAATCAGCCCCAGCATTTT
TRBV7-9	TRBD2	TRBJ2-1	-	CASSFNFVSTSLYNEQFF	TGTGCCAGCAGCTTTAACTTCGTGTCGACTAGCCTCTACAATGAGCAGTTCTTC
TRBV20-1	-	TRBJ1-5	-	CSAVPPNQPQHF	TGCAGTGCTGTGCCCCCTAATCAGCCCCAGCATTTT
TRBV7-9	TRBD2	TRBJ2-1	-	CASDLGTSGLYNEQFF	TGTGCCAGCGACTTAGGAACTAGCGGTCTGTACAATGAGCAGTTCTTC
TRBV18	-	TRBJ1-1	-	CASSPGTHLWAFF	TGTGCCAGCTCACCCGGGACCCACCTTTGGGCTTTCTTT
TRBV20-1	TRBD2	TRBJ2-7	-	CTPELAGYPYEQYF	TGCACCCCAGAGCTAGCGGGATACCCCTACGAGCAGTACTTC
TRBV2	-	TRBJ1-5	-	CASNLQGFSNQPQHF	TGTGCCAGCAACCTACAGGGATTTAGCAATCAGCCCCAGCATTTT
TRBV2	TRBD1	TRBJ2-2	-	CASRLGTGNTGELFF	TGTGCCAGCAGACTAGGGACAGGGAACACCGGGGAGCTGTTTTTT
TRBV20-1	TRBD2	TRBJ2-3	few	CSASRLAADTQYF	TGCAGTGCTAGTCGGCTAGCGGCAGATACGCAGTATTTT
TRBV6-5	-	TRBJ1-1	-	CASSYSGVSFTEAFF	TGTGCCAGCAGTTACTCCGGCGTATCTTTCACTGAAGCTTTCTTT
TRBV6-1	TRBD2	TRBJ2-3	few	CASRPSGTSGRSSTDTQYF	TGTGCCAGCAGGCCATCGGGGACTAGCGGGAGGTCTAGCACAGATACGCAGTATTTT
TRBV18	-	TRBJ1-5	few	CASSPTFNQPQHF	TGTGCCAGCTCACCGACCTTCAATCAGCCCCAGCATTTT
TRBV7-9	-	TRBJ1-4	few	CASSSRQRTNEKLFF	TGTGCCAGCAGCTCGCGACAGAGAACTAATGAAAAACTGTTTTTT
TRBV20-1	TRBD2	TRBJ2-3	-	CSAGPGGWGGTDTQYF	TGCAGTGCCGGCCCGGGAGGGTGGGGTGGCACAGATACGCAGTATTTT
TRBV9	-	TRBJ1-3	-	CASSVAVLDTIYF	TGTGCTAGCAGCGTAGCGGTGTTAGACACCATATATTTT
TRBV7-2	TRBD2	TRBJ2-5	-	CASSPTSGGFSETQYF	TGTGCCAGCAGCCCGACTAGCGGGGGGTTCTCAGAGACCCAGTACTTC
TRBV4-2	TRBD1	TRBJ1-2	few	CASRDRGPSNYGYTF	TGTGCCAGCAGGGACAGGGGGCCTTCTAACTATGGCTACACCTTC
TRBV5-1	-	TRBJ2-7	few	CASSLSVLAYEQYF	TGCGCCAGCAGCTTGAGCGTCCTAGCCTACGAGCAGTACTTC
TRBV6-1	TRBD1	TRBJ1-2	-	CASSPAPETGGINYGYTF	TGTGCCAGCAGTCCCGCCCCCGAGACAGGGGGGATTAACTATGGCTACACCTTC
TRBV7-9	TRBD2	TRBJ2-1	few	CASSKTSGRALEQFF	TGTGCCAGCAGCAAGACTAGCGGGAGGGCCCTTGAGCAGTTCTTC
TRBV12-3/TRBV12-4	-	TRBJ1-2	-	CASSSGGGRKGGYTF	TGTGCCAGCAGTTCCGGGGGGGGCCGGAAAGGAGGCTACACCTTC
TRBV29-1	-	TRBJ2-7	-	CSAGTYSYNEQYF	TGCAGCGCGGGGACATACTCCTACAATGAGCAGTACTTC
TRBV6-5	-	TRBJ1-3	-	CASSSGRTNGNTIYF	TGTGCCAGCAGTTCGGGCAGAACAAATGGAAACACCATATATTTT
TRBV10-3	TRBD2	TRBJ2-3	few	CAISETGLAGPTDTQYF	TGTGCCATCAGTGAGACGGGACTAGCGGGCCCCACAGATACGCAGTATTTT
TRBV5-4	-	TRBJ2-2	few	CASRRGGDTGELFF	TGTGCCAGCAGACGCGGAGGGGACACCGGGGAGCTGTTTTTT
TRBV28	TRBD2	TRBJ2-3	-	CASSPASGRYTDTQYF	TGTGCCAGCAGTCCAGCTAGCGGAAGATACACAGATACGCAGTATTTT
TRBV20-1	TRBD2	TRBJ2-1	-	CSAISGVPYNEQFF	TGCAGTGCTATTAGCGGGGTTCCCTACAATGAGCAGTTCTTC
TRBV3-1	TRBD2	TRBJ2-5	few	CASSPLRSGGFQETQYF	TGTGCCAGCAGTCCCCTTAGGAGCGGGGGGTTCCAAGAGACCCAGTACTTC
TRBV4-3	-	TRBJ2-1	-	CASSPWPAYEQFF	TGCGCCAGCAGCCCGTGGCCTGCTTATGAGCAGTTCTTC
TRBV10-2	TRBD1	TRBJ1-5	-	CASAATGGNQPQHF	TGCGCCAGCGCCGCGACAGGGGGCAATCAGCCCCAGCATTTT
TRBV13	-	TRBJ1-2	few	CASSLRNRLDGYTF	TGTGCCAGCAGCTTAAGAAACAGGCTGGATGGCTACACCTTC
TRBV24-1	-	TRBJ2-1	-	CATSRTPAREIFNEQFF	TGTGCCACCTCACGAACCCCGGCCAGGGAGATATTCAATGAGCAGTTCTTC
TRBV9	TRBD2	TRBJ2-1	-	CASSVVGGRIDNEQFF	TGTGCCAGCAGCGTAGTGGGCGGGAGGATCGACAATGAGCAGTTCTTC
TRBV5-1	-	TRBJ2-1	few	CASSKGLSENEQFF	TGCGCCAGCAGCAAGGGACTCTCTGAAAATGAGCAGTTCTTC
TRBV9	-	TRBJ2-3	many	CASSVAIPDTQYF	TGTGCCAGCAGCGTAGCTATCCCAGATACGCAGTATTTT